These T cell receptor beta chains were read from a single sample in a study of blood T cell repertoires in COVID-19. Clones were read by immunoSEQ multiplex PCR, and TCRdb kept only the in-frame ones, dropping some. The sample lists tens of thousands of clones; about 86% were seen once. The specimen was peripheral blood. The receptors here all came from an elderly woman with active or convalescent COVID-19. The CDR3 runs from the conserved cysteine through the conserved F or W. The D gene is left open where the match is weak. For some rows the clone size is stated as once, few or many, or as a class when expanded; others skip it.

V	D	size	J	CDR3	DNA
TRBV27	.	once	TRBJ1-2	CASSPGVSYGYTF	TGTGCCAGCAGCCCCGGGGTTAGCTATGGCTACACCTTC
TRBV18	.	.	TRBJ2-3	CASSPGGRSSDTQYF	TGTGCCAGCTCACCAGGGGGCAGAAGCTCAGATACGCAGTATTTT
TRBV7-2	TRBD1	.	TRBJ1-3	CASSRQGSSGNTIYF	TGTGCCAGCAGTCGACAGGGCAGCTCTGGAAACACCATATATTTT
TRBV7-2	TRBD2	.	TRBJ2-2	CASSLLLTSVGELFF	TGTGCCAGCAGCTTGCTCCTGACTAGCGTCGGGGAGCTGTTTTTT
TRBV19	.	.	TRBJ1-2	CASSIESYRVGYTF	TGTGCCAGTAGTATAGAATCGTATCGAGTTGGCTACACCTTC
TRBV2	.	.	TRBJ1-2	CASSLYRDNLYGYTF	TGTGCCAGCAGTCTTTACCGGGACAACCTCTATGGCTACACCTTC
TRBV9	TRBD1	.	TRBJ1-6	CASSLTGGYNSPLHF	TGTGCCAGCAGCCTAACAGGGGGCTATAATTCACCCCTCCACTTT
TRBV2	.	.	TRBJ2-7	CAGSRGAPYEQYF	TGTGCCGGCTCCCGGGGGGCCCCCTACGAGCAGTACTTC
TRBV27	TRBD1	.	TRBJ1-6	CASGQGVYSYNSPLHF	TGTGCCAGCGGGCAGGGGGTCTACTCCTATAATTCACCCCTCCACTTT
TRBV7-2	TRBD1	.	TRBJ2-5	CASSRDRGSETQYF	TGTGCCAGCAGCCGGGACAGGGGTTCAGAGACCCAGTACTTC
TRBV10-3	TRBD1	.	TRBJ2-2	CAISESGQGSGELFF	TGTGCCATCAGTGAGTCGGGACAGGGTTCCGGGGAGCTGTTTTTT
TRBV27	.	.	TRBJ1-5	CASSLSSQGNQPQHF	TGTGCCAGCAGTTTATCCTCTCAGGGTAATCAGCCCCAGCATTTT
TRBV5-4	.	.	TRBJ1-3	CASSLLGQGNTIYF	TGTGCCAGCAGCTTGTTGGGGCAGGGAAACACCATATATTTT
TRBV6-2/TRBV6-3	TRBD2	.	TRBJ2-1	CASSYSLAGVEQFF	TGTGCCAGCAGTTACTCTCTAGCGGGGGTCGAGCAGTTCTTC
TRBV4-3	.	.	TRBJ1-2	CASSQTGPSGYTF	TGCGCCAGCAGCCAGACAGGACCCTCGGGCTACACCTTC
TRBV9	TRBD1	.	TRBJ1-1	CASSVFRDRDTEAFF	TGTGCCAGCAGCGTATTCCGGGACAGGGACACTGAAGCTTTCTTT
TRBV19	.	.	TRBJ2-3	CASSIWTATDTQYF	TGTGCCAGTAGTATCTGGACAGCCACAGATACGCAGTATTTT
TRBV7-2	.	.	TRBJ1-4	CASSLNRTPNEKLFF	TGTGCCAGCAGTTTGAACAGGACCCCTAATGAAAAACTGTTTTTT
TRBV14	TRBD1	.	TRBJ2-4	CASSQWVGQGTENIQYF	TGTGCCAGCAGCCAATGGGTCGGACAGGGTACGGAAAACATTCAGTACTTC
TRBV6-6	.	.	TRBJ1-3	CASTPPPPGAGNTIYF	TGTGCCAGCACCCCACCCCCCCCAGGGGCAGGAAACACCATATATTTT
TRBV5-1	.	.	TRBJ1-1	CASSREGTEAFF	TGCGCCAGCAGTCGGGAGGGGACTGAAGCTTTCTTT
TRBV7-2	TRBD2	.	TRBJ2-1	CASSLERGTEQFF	TGTGCCAGCAGCTTAGAGCGGGGCACTGAGCAGTTCTTC
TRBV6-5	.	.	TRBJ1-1	CASSPGGVGTEAFF	TGTGCCAGCAGCCCGGGGGGGGTAGGCACTGAAGCTTTCTTT
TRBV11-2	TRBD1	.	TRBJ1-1	CASSSGQGVNTEAFF	TGTGCCAGCAGCTCCGGACAGGGGGTGAACACTGAAGCTTTCTTT
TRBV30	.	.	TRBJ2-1	CAWSGDWRGEQFF	TGTGCCTGGAGTGGAGATTGGAGGGGAGAGCAGTTCTTC
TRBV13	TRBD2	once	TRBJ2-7	CASSWESGAPYEQYF	TGTGCCAGCAGCTGGGAAAGCGGGGCCCCCTACGAGCAGTACTTC
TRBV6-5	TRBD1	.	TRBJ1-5	CASSTTGGNQPQHF	TGTGCCAGCAGCACAACAGGGGGCAATCAGCCCCAGCATTTT
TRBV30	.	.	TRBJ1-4	CAWSRRVRTNEKLFF	TGTGCCTGGAGTAGGCGGGTCAGGACTAATGAAAAACTGTTTTTT
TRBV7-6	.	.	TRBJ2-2	CASSLAHPTVTGELFF	TGTGCCAGCAGCTTAGCCCACCCGACAGTCACCGGGGAGCTGTTTTTT
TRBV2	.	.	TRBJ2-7	CASRVDTSSYEQYF	TGTGCCAGCAGAGTGGACACGAGCTCCTACGAGCAGTACTTC
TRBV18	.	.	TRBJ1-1	CASSSNRNTEAFF	TGTGCCAGCTCATCAAACAGGAACACTGAAGCTTTCTTT
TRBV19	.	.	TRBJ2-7	CASSMASAYEQYF	TGTGCCAGTAGTATGGCTAGCGCCTACGAGCAGTACTTC
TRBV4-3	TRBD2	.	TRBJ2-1	CASSHAGTSVHEQFF	TGCGCCAGCAGCCATGCCGGGACTAGCGTCCATGAGCAGTTCTTC
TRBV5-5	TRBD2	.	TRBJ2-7	CASSRPDGGNEQYF	TGTGCCAGCAGCCGGCCGGACGGGGGGAACGAGCAGTACTTC
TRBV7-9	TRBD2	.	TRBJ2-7	CASSLPPRGAEQYF	TGTGCCAGCAGCTTACCCCCGCGGGGGGCCGAGCAGTACTTC
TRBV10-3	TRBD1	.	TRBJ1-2	CAISIGGQGNYGYTF	TGTGCCATCAGTATAGGGGGACAGGGGAACTATGGCTACACCTTC
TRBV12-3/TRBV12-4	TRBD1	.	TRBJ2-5	CASSATGHETQYF	TGTGCCAGCAGTGCGACAGGGCACGAGACCCAGTACTTC
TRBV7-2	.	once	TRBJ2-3	CASSQRGSGIRDTQYF	TGTGCCAGCAGCCAAAGGGGGTCGGGGATCCGAGATACGCAGTATTTT
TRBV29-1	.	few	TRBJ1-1	CSVEAGISNTEAFF	TGCAGCGTTGAGGCAGGTATCTCGAACACTGAAGCTTTCTTT
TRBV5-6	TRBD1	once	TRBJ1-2	CASSSRVAGGFYGYTF	TGTGCCAGCAGCTCCCGAGTAGCAGGGGGCTTCTATGGCTACACCTTC
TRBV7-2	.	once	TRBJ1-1	CASSLTGGGTEAFF	TGTGCCAGCAGCTTAACGGGTGGCGGCACTGAAGCTTTCTTT
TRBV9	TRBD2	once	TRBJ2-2	CASSASGTPTGELFF	TGTGCCAGCAGCGCTAGCGGGACGCCCACCGGGGAGCTGTTTTTT
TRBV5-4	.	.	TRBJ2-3	CASSLEPSSRRTDTQYF	TGTGCCAGCAGCTTAGAGCCGTCTAGCAGGAGGACAGATACGCAGTATTTT
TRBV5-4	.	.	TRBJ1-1	CASSLVPGVNTEAFF	TGTGCCAGCAGCTTGGTACCAGGGGTAAACACTGAAGCTTTCTTT
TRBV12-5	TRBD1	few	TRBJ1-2	CASGLTGGYGYTF	TGTGCTAGTGGGCTCACAGGGGGCTATGGCTACACCTTC
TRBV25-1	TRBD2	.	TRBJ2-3	CASSDKRRLAGITDTQYF	TGTGCCAGCAGTGATAAACGCCGACTAGCGGGGATCACAGATACGCAGTATTTT
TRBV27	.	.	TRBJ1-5	CASRMGGASNQPQHF	TGTGCCAGCAGGATGGGGGGTGCGAGCAATCAGCCCCAGCATTTT
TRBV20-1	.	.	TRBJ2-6	CSASPLGGTGANVLTF	TGCAGTGCTAGTCCTCTGGGAGGTACGGGGGCCAACGTCCTGACTTTC
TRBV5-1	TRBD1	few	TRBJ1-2	CASSPRKGGQFLYGYTF	TGCGCCAGCAGCCCACGAAAGGGGGGACAGTTTCTCTATGGCTACACCTTC
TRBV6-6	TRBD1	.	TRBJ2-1	CASSYTGQGGSEQFF	TGTGCCAGCAGTTACACCGGACAGGGTGGAAGTGAGCAGTTCTTC
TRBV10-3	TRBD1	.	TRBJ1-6	CAISGDRGRTSPLHF	TGTGCCATCAGTGGGGACAGGGGGCGTACTTCACCCCTCCACTTT
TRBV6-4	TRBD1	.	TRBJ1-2	CAIDTGGGYTF	TGTGCCATCGATACAGGGGGCGGCTACACCTTC
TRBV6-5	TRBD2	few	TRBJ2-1	CASARGDYYNEQFF	TGTGCCAGCGCCCGGGGGGACTACTACAATGAGCAGTTCTTC
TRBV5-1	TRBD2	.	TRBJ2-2	CASSPSGGNTGELFF	TGCGCCAGCAGCCCTAGCGGGGGGAACACCGGGGAGCTGTTTTTT
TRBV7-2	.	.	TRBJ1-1	CASTPWRAGTEAFF	TGTGCCAGCACCCCCTGGAGGGCGGGCACTGAAGCTTTCTTT
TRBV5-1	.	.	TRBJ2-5	CASSTLVSETQYF	TGCGCCAGCAGCACTCTCGTTTCTGAGACCCAGTACTTC
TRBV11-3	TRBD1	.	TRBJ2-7	CASSRQGYEQYF	TGTGCCAGCAGTCGACAGGGCTACGAGCAGTACTTC
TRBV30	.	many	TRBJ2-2	CAWSKRGLSTGELFF	TGTGCCTGGAGTAAGAGGGGACTCTCTACCGGGGAGCTGTTTTTT
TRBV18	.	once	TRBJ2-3	CASSPRPGPGEQYF	TGTGCCAGCTCACCACGCCCAGGCCCGGGGGAGCAGTATTTT
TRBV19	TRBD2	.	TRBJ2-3	CASSIDGRASGAPDTQYF	TGTGCCAGTAGTATAGATGGTAGGGCTAGCGGGGCACCCGATACGCAGTATTTT